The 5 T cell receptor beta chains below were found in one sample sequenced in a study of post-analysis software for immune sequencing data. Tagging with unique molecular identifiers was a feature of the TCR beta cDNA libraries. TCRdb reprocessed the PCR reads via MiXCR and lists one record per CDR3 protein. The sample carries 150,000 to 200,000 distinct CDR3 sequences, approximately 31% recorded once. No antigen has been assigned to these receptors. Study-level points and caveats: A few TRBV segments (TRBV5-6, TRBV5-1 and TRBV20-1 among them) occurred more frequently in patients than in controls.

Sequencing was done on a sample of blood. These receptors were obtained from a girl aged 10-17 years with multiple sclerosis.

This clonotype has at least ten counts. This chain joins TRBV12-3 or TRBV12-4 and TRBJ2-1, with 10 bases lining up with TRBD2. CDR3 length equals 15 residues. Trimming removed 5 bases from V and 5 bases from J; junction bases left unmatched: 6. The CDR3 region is CASSPIAGGDNEQFF. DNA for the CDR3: TGTGCCAGCAGTCCCATAGCGGGAGGCGACAATGAGCAGTTCTTC.

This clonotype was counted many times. CDR3 sequence reads: CASSWDGTNYGYTF. The CDR3 nucleotides are TGTGCCAGCAGTTGGGACGGGACTAACTATGGCTACACCTTC. This chain connects TRBV6-5 to TRBJ1-2; D is possibly TRBD1 (5 bases). Per germline, CDR1 MNHEY and CDR2 SVGAGI. There are 14 residues in the CDR3. Trimming left V 4 bases short and J 0 bases short, with 9 bases between.

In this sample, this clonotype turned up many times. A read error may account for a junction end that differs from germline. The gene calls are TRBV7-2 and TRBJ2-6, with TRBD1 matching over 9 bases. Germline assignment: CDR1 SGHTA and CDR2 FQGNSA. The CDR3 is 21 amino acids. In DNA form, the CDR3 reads TGTGCCAGCAGTTTAGCGCCCGGACAGGGGATCGCCGTTTCTGGGGCCAACGTCCTGACTTTC. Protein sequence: CASSLAPGQGIAVSGANVLTF.

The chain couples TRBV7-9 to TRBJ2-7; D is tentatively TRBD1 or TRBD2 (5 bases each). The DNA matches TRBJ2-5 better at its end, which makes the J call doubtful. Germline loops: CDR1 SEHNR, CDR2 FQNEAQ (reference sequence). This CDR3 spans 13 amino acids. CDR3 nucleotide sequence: TGTGCCAGCAGCCCCGAGGGGTCAGAGACCCAGTACTTC. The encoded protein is CASSPEGSETQYF.

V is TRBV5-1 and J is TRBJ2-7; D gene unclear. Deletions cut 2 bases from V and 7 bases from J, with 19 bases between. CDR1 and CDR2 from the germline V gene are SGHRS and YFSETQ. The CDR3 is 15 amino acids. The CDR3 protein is CASSFSGSKVGEQYF. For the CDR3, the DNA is TGCGCCAGCAGCTTCTCGGGCAGCAAGGTGGGGGAGCAGTACTTC.